Listed below are T cell receptor beta chains from one sample, sequenced in a study of blood T cell repertoires in COVID-19. The assay was immunoSEQ multiplex PCR, and TCRdb's table has in-frame clones only and misses some. This repertoire shows about 240,000 clones, about three quarters found once; its top ten account for 3.3%. Sequenced sample: peripheral blood. These receptor sequences come from a woman at least 80 years old with acute or convalescent COVID-19. Both conserved end residues are part of each CDR3. D genes are given only for firm matches. Clone size is given for some rows only: seen once, a few or many times, or a class if the clone is expanded.

V	size	J	D	CDR3	DNA
TRBV6-2/TRBV6-3	few	TRBJ2-4	TRBD1	CASSYWDSMFIQYF	TGTGCCAGCAGTTATTGGGACAGTATGTTCATTCAGTACTTC
TRBV29-1	.	TRBJ1-5	TRBD1	CSVGQGDQPQHF	TGCAGCGTGGGACAGGGTGATCAGCCCCAGCATTTT
TRBV5-1	.	TRBJ2-1	TRBD2	CASSAGTSSYNEQFF	TGCGCCAGCAGCGCCGGGACTAGCAGCTACAATGAGCAGTTCTTC
TRBV5-1	.	TRBJ2-7	TRBD1	CASSMTGEPYEQYF	TGCGCCAGCAGCATGACAGGGGAACCCTACGAGCAGTACTTC
TRBV6-2/TRBV6-3	.	TRBJ2-4	.	CASSSGGLSEDIQYF	TGTGCCAGCAGTTCTGGTGGGCTCTCGGAGGACATTCAGTACTTC
TRBV7-8	.	TRBJ2-3	.	CASSLVAGYSTDTQYF	TGTGCCAGCAGCTTAGTGGCGGGGTATAGCACAGATACGCAGTATTTT
TRBV3-1/TRBV3-2	.	TRBJ1-6	TRBD1	CASSPQGAGSPLHF	TGTGCCAGCAGCCCTCAGGGGGCTGGTTCACCCCTCCACTTT
TRBV11-2	.	TRBJ2-7	TRBD2	CASSLAGASGSVFEQYF	TGTGCCAGCAGCTTAGCCGGGGCTAGCGGGAGTGTTTTCGAGCAGTACTTC
TRBV5-5	.	TRBJ2-6	.	CASTLWQFSGANVLTF	TGTGCCAGCACCCTGTGGCAGTTCTCTGGGGCCAACGTCCTGACTTTC
TRBV10-1	few	TRBJ2-7	TRBD1	CASSRGGTGRYEQYF	TGCGCCAGCAGCCGTGGAGGGACAGGGCGATACGAGCAGTACTTC
TRBV9	few	TRBJ2-7	.	CASSSFQGYEQYF	TGTGCCAGCAGCTCCTTTCAGGGTTACGAGCAGTACTTC
TRBV24-1	once	TRBJ2-1	.	CATRGGTYNEQFF	TGTGCCACCAGGGGGGGAACCTACAATGAGCAGTTCTTC
TRBV30	.	TRBJ1-4	TRBD1	CAWRLTGLIEKLFF	TGTGCCTGGAGACTGACAGGGCTGATTGAAAAACTGTTTTTT
TRBV3-1/TRBV3-2	.	TRBJ2-7	TRBD1	CASSQTGDRAKGQYF	TGTGCCAGCAGCCAGACAGGGGACAGGGCAAAGGGGCAGTACTTC
TRBV5-6	many	TRBJ1-5	.	CASSLMGSNQPQHF	TGTGCCAGCAGCTTGATGGGCTCCAATCAGCCCCAGCATTTT
TRBV6-5	.	TRBJ2-1	TRBD2	CASRSPGLAGGGQFF	TGTGCCAGCAGGTCCCCGGGACTAGCGGGAGGGGGGCAGTTCTTC
TRBV6-6	.	TRBJ1-3	.	CASIRRGVGNTIYF	TGTGCCAGTATAAGGAGGGGAGTTGGAAACACCATATATTTT
TRBV6-1	.	TRBJ2-1	.	CASSESGYWDNEQFF	TGTGCCAGCAGTGAGTCGGGGTACTGGGACAATGAGCAGTTCTTC
TRBV7-2	.	TRBJ1-3	.	CASSFSFGPGNTIYF	TGTGCCAGCAGCTTTTCTTTTGGGCCTGGAAACACCATATATTTT
TRBV6-5	.	TRBJ1-6	.	CASTPGHRDSPLHF	TGTGCCAGCACCCCTGGACATAGGGATTCACCCCTCCACTTT
TRBV5-6	.	TRBJ1-2	.	CASSNGQLNYGYTF	TGTGCCAGCAGCAACGGACAGCTTAACTATGGCTACACCTTC
TRBV7-2	.	TRBJ2-7	.	CASSLRSHEQYF	TGTGCCAGCAGCCTCCGGAGCCACGAGCAGTACTTC
TRBV11-3	.	TRBJ2-1	TRBD2	CARPGLGTSYNEQFF	TGTGCCCGACCGGGACTAGGGACCTCCTACAATGAGCAGTTCTTC
TRBV19	.	TRBJ1-2	TRBD1	CASSIGDLAGGYYGYTF	TGTGCCAGTAGTATAGGGGACCTCGCAGGGGGCTACTATGGCTACACCTTC
TRBV5-1	.	TRBJ2-7	.	CASSDPRSSYEQYF	TGCGCCAGCAGCGACCCTAGGAGCTCCTACGAGCAGTACTTC
TRBV6-5	.	TRBJ2-3	TRBD2	CASSYGLAGPDTQYF	TGTGCCAGCAGTTACGGGCTAGCGGGACCGGATACGCAGTATTTT
TRBV7-2	once	TRBJ2-7	.	CASSLVHVRGDYLGYEQYF	TGTGCCAGCAGCTTAGTTCATGTCAGGGGAGATTACTTGGGCTACGAGCAGTACTTC
TRBV6-2/TRBV6-3	.	TRBJ2-1	.	CASSYSTSGAVQYNEQFF	TGTGCCAGCAGTTACTCGACTAGTGGTGCAGTACAGTACAATGAGCAGTTCTTC
TRBV30	.	TRBJ1-1	.	CAWILFTEAFF	TGTGCCTGGATTCTTTTCACTGAAGCTTTCTTT
TRBV4-1	many	TRBJ2-1	.	CASSQDWGNWDNEQFF	TGCGCCAGCAGCCAAGATTGGGGCAACTGGGACAATGAGCAGTTCTTC
TRBV2	.	TRBJ2-7	TRBD1	CASRAPGQGMVRYF	TGTGCCAGCAGAGCCCCGGGACAGGGCATGGTTCGGTACTTC
TRBV24-1	.	TRBJ2-1	TRBD2	CATSSLAGGNEQFF	TGTGCCACCAGTTCTCTAGCGGGAGGGAATGAGCAGTTCTTC
TRBV5-1	.	TRBJ2-7	.	CASSTDSHSYEQYF	TGCGCCAGCAGCACTGACAGTCACTCCTACGAGCAGTACTTC
TRBV2	.	TRBJ2-6	.	CASRIKETGPSGANVLTF	TGTGCCAGCAGAATCAAAGAGACTGGCCCCTCTGGGGCCAACGTCCTGACTTTC
TRBV5-4	few	TRBJ1-2	TRBD1	CASSRQGLGLGYGYTF	TGTGCCAGCAGCAGACAGGGGCTTGGGCTGGGCTATGGCTACACCTTC
TRBV5-1	.	TRBJ2-1	TRBD2	CASSLGLAGNEQFF	TGCGCCAGCAGCTTGGGACTAGCAGGCAATGAGCAGTTCTTC